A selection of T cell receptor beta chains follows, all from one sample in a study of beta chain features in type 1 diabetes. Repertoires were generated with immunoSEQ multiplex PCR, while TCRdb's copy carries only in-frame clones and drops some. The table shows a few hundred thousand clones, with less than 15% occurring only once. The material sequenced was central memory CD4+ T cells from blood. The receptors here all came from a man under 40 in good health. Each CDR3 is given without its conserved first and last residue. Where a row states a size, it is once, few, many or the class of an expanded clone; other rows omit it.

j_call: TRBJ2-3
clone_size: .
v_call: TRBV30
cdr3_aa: ARRDASTDTQY

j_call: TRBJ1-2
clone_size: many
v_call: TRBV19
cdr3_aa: ASSLGVGGYT

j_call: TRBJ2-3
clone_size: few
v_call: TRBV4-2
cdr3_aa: ASSQETSDTDTQY

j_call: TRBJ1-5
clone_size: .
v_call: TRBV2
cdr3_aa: ASSATGVGNQPQH

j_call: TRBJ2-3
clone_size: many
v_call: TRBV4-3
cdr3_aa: ASSQAPLAASTDTQY

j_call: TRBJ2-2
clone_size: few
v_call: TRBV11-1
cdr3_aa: ASSFDNTGELF

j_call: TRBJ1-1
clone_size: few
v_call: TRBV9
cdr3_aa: ASSSPPRDRASAEAF

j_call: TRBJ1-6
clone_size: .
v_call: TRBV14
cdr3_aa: ASSPPGYDSPLH

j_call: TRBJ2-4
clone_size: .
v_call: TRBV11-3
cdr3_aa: ASSPPRGNIQY

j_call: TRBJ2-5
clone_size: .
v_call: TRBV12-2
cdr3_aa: ASRLGQQETQY

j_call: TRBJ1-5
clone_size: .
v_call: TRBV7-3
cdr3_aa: ASSKDRDQPQH

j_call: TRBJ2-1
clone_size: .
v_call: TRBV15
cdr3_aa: ATSRDHVSSEQF

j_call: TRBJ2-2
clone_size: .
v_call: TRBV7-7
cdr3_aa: ASSPLPTGELF

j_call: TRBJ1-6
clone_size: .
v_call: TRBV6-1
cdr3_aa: ASRDTNDSPLH